This T cell receptor (beta chain) was sequenced in a study of blood T cell repertoires in COVID-19. On the study more broadly: Acute and convalescent COVID-19 samples came from the United States, Italy and Spain.

Clones were read by immunoSEQ multiplex PCR, and TCRdb kept only the in-frame ones, dropping some. Among about 250,000 clones listed, 75% to 90% were seen once. The ends were cut back, 7 bases at V and 11 bases at J, with 18 bases in the middle. The CDR3 is 13 amino acids. Germline CDR1 is MDHEN and CDR2 is SYDVKM. The chain is built from TRBV28 and TRBJ2-1; perhaps TRBD2 as D (5 bases). The sequencing input was peripheral blood. The TCR originated in a middle-aged woman who had recovered from COVID-19. The CDR3 sequence: CASISSQRPKQFF. The CDR3 DNA follows: TGTGCCAGCATTTCTTCCCAGCGGCCCAAGCAGTTCTTC.